Included here is one T cell receptor (beta chain) sequence, with context. Its antigen has not been determined. Base qualities are not recorded, but no much larger clone differs from it by a single base. From the cysteine through the phenylalanine, the CDR3 covers 14 amino acids. Kept here is only the CDR3 DNA, which spans 42 bases and is read in frame from base 1. The trim is 0 bases for V and 9 bases for J, with a gap of 12 bases between the germline ends. The CDR1 and CDR2 encoded by the germline V gene (reference sequence) are MNHEY and SMNVEV. Whole blood was collected in K2EDTA tubes by collaborating institutions according to the institutions' own protocols. Collaborator samples were shipped for TCRbeta analysis as frozen whole blood, isolated PBMCs, or DNA extracted from either sample type. TCRbeta CDR3 regions were amplified from genomic DNA using the immunoSEQ Assay, a bias-controlled multiplex PCR. In the source study's methods: The number of nucleated cells in each sample was estimated by amplification of reference gene primers within the assay. To quantify the absolute abundance of each unique TCRbeta CDR3 rearrangement, sequence reads were collapsed and filtered. For each sample, productive Simpson clonality was calculated as the square root of Simpson's diversity index across productive rearrangements. Entries here come from immuneACCESS through TCRdb and include only in-frame sequences with V and J called. Some clones fail to appear in such tables; in the studies checked, an unresolved V gene covers under half of the shortfall, and the cause of the remainder is unknown. The V and J calls and clone size are taken from that table; D and trimming were inferred from the DNA. The sample table contains 120,000 to 150,000 clones; only one count was recorded for approximately 89% of them. The ten largest clones capture more than 25% of the sample.

This specimen comes from a study of blood T cell repertoires in COVID-19 (dated by TCRdb to 2018 to 2021). Turning to the overall study: Samples from collaborators originated in the United States, Italy and Spain and spanned both the acute and convalescent phases of COVID-19. The prospective study material was composed of cDNA or gDNA derived from T cells, B-cell-depleted T cells, or PBMCs. The dataset comprised deeply sampled blood TCRbeta repertoires from subjects exposed to, actively infected with, or recovered from COVID-19. A freely available public database, intended as a resource for researchers studying the immune response to SARS-CoV-2, is where the repertoires were released. Samples were obtained from the ongoing ImmuneRACE study (first 160 participants) and from 1,200 or so subjects provided by 6 global collaborators. The sample metadata nearly always contained a de-identified subject ID, COVID-19 status, age in years and sex. Where available, HLA class I and class II types were obtained from metadata supplied by the sample provider rather than from assay-based typing.

The research as a whole found: The amount of clinical and demographic metadata varied by source and participant and was provided uncurated.

The chain is encoded by TRBV27 joined to TRBJ1-5, with a tentative D gene TRBD1 over 5 matching bases. The source material was peripheral blood. This TCR was recovered from a human donor in a cohort sampled during active COVID-19. The bases read TGTGCCAGCAGTTTATCCGGGGCCGGGAGGCCCCAGCATTTT. It is translated as CASSLSGAGRPQHF.